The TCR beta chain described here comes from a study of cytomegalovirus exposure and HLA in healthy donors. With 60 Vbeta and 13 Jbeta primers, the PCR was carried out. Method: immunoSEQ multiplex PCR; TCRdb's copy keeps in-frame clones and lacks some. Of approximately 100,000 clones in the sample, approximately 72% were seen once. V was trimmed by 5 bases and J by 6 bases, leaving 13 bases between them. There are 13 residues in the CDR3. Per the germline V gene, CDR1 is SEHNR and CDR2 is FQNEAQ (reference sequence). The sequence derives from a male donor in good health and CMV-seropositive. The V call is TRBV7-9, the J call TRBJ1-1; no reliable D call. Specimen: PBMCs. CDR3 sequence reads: CASSEDNLAEAFF. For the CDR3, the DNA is TGTGCCAGCAGCGAAGACAATTTGGCTGAAGCTTTCTTT.